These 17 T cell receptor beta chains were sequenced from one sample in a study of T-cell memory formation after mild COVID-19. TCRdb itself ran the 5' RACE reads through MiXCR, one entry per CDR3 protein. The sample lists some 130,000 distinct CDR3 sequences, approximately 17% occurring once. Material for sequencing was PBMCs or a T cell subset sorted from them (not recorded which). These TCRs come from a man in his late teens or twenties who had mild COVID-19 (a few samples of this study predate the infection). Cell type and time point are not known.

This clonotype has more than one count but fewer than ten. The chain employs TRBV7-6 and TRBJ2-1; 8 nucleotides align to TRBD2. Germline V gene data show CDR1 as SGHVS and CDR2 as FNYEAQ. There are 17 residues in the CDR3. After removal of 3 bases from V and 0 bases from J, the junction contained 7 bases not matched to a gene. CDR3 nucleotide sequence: TGTGCCAGCAGCTTGAGGGAGCGGGGGAGCTCCTACAATGAGCAGTTCTTC. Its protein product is CASSLRERGSSYNEQFF.

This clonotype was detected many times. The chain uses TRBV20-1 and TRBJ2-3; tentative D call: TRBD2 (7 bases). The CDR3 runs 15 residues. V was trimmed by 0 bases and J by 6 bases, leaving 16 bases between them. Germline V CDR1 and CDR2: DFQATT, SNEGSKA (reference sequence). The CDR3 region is CSARDLRGGGDTQYF. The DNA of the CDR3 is TGCAGTGCTAGAGATCTGAGGGGGGGAGGGGATACGCAGTATTTT.

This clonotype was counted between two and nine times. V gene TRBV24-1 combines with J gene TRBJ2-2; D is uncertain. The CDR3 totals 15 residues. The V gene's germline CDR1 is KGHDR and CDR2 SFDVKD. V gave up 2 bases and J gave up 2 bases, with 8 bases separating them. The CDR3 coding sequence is TGTGCCACCAGTGATTCCGGGCCAAACACCGGGGAGCTGTTTTTT. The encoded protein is CATSDSGPNTGELFF.

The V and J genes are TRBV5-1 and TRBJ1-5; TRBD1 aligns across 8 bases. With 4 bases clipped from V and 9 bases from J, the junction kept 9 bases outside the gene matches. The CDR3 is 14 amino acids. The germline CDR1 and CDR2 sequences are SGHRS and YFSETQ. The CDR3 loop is CASSPGDRPMPQHF. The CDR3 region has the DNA TGCGCCAGCAGCCCCGGGGACAGGCCAATGCCCCAGCATTTT.

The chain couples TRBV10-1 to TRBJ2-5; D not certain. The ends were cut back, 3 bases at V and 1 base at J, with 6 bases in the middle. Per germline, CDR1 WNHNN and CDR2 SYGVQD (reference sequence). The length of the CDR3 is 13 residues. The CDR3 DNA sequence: TGCGCCAGCAGTGAAGGTATCCAAGAGACCCAGTACTTC. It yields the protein CASSEGIQETQYF.

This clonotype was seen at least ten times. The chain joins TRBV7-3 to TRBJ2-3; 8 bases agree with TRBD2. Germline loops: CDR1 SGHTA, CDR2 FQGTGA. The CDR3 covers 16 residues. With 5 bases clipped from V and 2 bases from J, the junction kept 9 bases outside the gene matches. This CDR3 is CASSPRGGSNTDTQYF. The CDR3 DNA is TGTGCCAGCAGCCCCCGGGGGGGCTCCAACACAGATACGCAGTATTTT.

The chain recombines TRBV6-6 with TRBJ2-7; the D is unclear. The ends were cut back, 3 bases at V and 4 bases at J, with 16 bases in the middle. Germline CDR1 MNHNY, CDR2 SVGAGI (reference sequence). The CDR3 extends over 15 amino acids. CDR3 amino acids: CASSYPTGRTYEQYF. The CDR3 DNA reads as TGTGCCAGCAGTTATCCGACCGGGCGGACGTACGAGCAGTACTTC.

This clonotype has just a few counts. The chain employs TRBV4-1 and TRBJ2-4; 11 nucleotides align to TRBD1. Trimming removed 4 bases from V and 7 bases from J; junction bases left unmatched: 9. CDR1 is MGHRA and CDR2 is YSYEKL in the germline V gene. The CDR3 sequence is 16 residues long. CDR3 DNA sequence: TGCGCCAGCAGCCGAGTGCCGGGGACAGGGGGGAACATTCAGTACTTC. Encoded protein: CASSRVPGTGGNIQYF.

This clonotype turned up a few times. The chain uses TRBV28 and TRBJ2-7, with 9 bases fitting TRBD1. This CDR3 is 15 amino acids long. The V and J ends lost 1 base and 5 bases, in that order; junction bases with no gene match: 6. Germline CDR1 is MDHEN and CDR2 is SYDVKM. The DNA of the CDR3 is TGTGCCAGCAGTTTATCGGGACAGGGTAGGGACGAGCAGTACGTC. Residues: CASSLSGQGRDEQYV.

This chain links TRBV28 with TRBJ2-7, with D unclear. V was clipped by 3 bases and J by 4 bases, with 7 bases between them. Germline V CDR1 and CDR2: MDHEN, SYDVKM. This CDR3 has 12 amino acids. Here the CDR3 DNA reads TGTGCCAGCAGTTTGGTAGGTTACGAGCAGTACTTC. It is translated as CASSLVGYEQYF.

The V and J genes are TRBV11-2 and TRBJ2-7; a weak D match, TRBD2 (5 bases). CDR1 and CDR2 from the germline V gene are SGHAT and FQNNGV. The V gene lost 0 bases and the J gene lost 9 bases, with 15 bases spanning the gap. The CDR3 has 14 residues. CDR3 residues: CASSLERTVAGQYV. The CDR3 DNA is TGTGCCAGCAGCTTAGAGCGGACGGTTGCGGGGCAGTACGTC.

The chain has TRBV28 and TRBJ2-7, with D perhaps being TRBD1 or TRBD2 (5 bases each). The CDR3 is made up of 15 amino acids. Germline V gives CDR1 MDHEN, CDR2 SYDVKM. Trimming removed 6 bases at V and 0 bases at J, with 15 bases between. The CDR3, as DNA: TGTGCCAGCAGCCCCGGGGCTTTGAGCTCCTACGAGCAGTACGTC. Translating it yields CASSPGALSSYEQYV.

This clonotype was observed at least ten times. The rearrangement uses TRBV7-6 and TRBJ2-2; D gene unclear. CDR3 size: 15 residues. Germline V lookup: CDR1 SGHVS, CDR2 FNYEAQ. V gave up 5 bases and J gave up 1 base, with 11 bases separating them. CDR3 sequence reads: CASSDAPVNTGELFF. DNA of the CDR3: TGTGCCAGCAGCGACGCACCGGTGAACACCGGGGAGCTGTTTTTT.

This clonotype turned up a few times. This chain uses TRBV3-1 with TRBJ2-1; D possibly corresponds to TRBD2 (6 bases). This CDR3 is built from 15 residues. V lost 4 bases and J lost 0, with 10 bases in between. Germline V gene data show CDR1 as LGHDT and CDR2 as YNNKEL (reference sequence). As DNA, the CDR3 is TGTGCCAGCAGCCCAGGGAGGAGCTCCTACAATGAGCAGTTCTTC. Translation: CASSPGRSSYNEQFF.

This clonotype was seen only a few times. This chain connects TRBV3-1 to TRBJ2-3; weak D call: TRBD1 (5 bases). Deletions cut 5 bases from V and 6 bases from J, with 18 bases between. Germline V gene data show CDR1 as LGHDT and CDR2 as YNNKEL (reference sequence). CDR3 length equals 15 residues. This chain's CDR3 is CASSTDAGRQDTQYF. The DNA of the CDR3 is TGTGCCAGCAGCACGGACGCCGGACGACAGGATACGCAGTATTTT.

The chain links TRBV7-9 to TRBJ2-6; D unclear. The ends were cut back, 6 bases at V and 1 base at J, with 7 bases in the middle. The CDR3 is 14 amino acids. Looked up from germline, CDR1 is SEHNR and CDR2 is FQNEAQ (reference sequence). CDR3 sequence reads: CASSINSGANVLTF. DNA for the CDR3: TGTGCCAGCAGTATCAATTCTGGGGCCAACGTCCTGACTTTC.

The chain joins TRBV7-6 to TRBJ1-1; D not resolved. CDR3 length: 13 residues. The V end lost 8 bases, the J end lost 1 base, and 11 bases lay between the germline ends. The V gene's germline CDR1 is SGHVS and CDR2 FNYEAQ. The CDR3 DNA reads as TGTGCCAGCCTCGGCGCCTCGAACACTGAAGCTTTCTTT. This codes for CASLGASNTEAFF. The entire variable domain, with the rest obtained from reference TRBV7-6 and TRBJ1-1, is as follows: GAGVSQSPRYKVTKRGQDVALRCDPISGHVSLYWYRQALGQGPEFLTYFNYEAQQDKSGLPNDRFSAERPEGSISTLTIQRTEQRDSAMYRCASLGASNTEAFFGQGTRLTVV.